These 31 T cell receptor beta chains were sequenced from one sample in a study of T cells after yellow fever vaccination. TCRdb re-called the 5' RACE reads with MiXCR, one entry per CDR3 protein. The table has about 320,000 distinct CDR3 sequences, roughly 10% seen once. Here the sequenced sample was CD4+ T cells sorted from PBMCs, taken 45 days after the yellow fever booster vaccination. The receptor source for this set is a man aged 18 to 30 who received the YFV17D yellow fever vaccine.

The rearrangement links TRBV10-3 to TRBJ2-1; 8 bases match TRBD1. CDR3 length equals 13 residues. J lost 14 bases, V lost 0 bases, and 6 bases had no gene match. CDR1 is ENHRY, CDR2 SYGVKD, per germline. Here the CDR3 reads CAISESTPGQEFF. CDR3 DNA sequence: TGTGCCATCAGTGAGTCGACTCCGGGACAGGAGTTCTTC.

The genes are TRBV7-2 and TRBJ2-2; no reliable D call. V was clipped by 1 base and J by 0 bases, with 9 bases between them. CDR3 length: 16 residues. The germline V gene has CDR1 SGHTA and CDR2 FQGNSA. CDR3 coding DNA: TGTGCCAGCAGCTTAGTTGGCAGTTCGAACACCGGGGAGCTGTTTTTT. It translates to CASSLVGSSNTGELFF.

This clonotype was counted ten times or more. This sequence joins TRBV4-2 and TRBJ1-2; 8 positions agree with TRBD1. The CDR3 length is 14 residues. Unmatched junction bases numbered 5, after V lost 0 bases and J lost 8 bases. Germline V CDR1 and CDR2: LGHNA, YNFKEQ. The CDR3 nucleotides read TGTGCCAGCAGCCAAGACCAGGGGGCGAGAGGCTACACCTTC. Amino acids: CASSQDQGARGYTF.

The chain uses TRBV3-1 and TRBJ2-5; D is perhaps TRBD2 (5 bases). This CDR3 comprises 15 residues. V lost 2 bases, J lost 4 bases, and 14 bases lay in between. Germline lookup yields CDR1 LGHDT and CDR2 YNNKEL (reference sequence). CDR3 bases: TGTGCCAGCAGCCAACTAGTTTTACGGGGAGAGACCCAGTACTTC. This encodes CASSQLVLRGETQYF.

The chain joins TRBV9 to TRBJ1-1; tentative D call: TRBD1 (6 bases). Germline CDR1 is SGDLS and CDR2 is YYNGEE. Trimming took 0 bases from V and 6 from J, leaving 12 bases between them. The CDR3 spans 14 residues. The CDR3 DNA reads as TGTGCCAGCAGCGTAGGCCAGGGGACCGCTGAAGCTTTCTTT. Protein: CASSVGQGTAEAFF.

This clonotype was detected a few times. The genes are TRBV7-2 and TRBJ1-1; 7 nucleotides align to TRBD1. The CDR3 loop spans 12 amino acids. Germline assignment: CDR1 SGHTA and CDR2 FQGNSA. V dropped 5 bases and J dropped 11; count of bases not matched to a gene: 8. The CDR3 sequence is CASSPHRQGAFF. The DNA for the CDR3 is TGTGCCAGCAGCCCCCATCGACAGGGCGCTTTCTTT.

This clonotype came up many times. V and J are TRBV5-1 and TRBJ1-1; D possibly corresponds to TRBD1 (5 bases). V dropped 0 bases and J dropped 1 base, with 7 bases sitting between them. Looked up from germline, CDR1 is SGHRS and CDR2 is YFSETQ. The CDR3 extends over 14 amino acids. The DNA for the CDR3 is TGCGCCAGCAGCTTGGGGGACGGGAACACTGAAGCTTTCTTT. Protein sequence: CASSLGDGNTEAFF.

CDR3 nucleotide sequence: TGCGCCAGCAGTCAACCATCCCTAAACAACACCGCAGATACGCAGTATTTT. It yields the protein CASSQPSLNNTADTQYF. The rearrangement uses TRBV23-1 and TRBJ2-3; D is unresolved. TRBV23-1 falls under the ORF class, with uncertain function. This CDR3 contains 17 residues. V lost 2 bases to trimming and J lost 4 bases, with 19 bases between them.

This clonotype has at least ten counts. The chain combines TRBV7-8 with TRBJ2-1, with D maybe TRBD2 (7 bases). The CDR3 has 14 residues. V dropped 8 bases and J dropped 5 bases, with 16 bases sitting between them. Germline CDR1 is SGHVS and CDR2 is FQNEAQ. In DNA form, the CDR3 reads TGTGCCAGCGGTCTGACGGGGGGCGACAATGAGCAGTTCTTC. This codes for CASGLTGGDNEQFF.

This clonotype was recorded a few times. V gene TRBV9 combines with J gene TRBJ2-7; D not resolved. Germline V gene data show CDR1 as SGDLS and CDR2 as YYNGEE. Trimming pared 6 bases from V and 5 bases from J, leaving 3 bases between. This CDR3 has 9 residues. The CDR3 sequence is CASTHEQYF. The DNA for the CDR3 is TGTGCCAGCACTCACGAGCAGTACTTC.

The CDR3, as DNA: TGTGCCAGCAGTGCCATATGGGATCATGGCTACACCTTC. It yields the protein CASSAIWDHGYTF. J is TRBJ1-2 and V is TRBV25-1; D not resolved. Deletions cut 4 bases from V and 6 bases from J, with 12 bases between. The CDR3 extends over 13 amino acids. Germline lookup yields CDR1 MGHDK and CDR2 SYGVNS.

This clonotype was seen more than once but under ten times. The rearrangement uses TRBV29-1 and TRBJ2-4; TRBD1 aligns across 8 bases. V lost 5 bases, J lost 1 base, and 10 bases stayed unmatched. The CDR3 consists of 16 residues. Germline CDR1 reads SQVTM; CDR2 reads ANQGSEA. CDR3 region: CSVRQGAFSAKNIQYF. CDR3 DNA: TGCAGCGTTCGTCAGGGGGCCTTTTCGGCCAAAAACATTCAGTACTTC.

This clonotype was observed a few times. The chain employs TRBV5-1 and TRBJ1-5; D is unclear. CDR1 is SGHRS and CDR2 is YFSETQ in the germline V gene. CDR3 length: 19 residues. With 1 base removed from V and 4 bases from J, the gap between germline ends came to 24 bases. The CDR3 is CASSLCRVFWAIENQPQHF. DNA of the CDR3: TGCGCCAGCAGCTTGTGTAGGGTATTCTGGGCTATAGAAAATCAGCCCCAGCATTTT.

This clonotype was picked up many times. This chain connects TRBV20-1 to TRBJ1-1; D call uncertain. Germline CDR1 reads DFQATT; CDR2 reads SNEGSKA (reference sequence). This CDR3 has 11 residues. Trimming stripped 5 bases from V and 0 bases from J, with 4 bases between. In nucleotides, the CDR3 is TGCAGTGCTTCGGTGAACACTGAAGCTTTCTTT. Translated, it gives CSASVNTEAFF.

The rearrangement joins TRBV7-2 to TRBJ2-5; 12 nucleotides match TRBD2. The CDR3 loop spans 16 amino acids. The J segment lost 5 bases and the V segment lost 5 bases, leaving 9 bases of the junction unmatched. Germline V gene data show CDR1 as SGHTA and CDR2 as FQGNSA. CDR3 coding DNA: TGTGCCAGCAGCCGAAGGACTAGCGGGGTCTTTGAGACCCAGTACTTC. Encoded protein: CASSRRTSGVFETQYF.

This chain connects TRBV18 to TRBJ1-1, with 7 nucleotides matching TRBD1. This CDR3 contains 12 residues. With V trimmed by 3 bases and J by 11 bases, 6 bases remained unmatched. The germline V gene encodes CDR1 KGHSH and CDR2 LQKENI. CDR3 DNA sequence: TGTGCCAGCTCACCCGACAGGGAAAACGCTTTCTTT. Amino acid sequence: CASSPDRENAFF. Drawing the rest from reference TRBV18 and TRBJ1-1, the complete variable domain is NAGVMQNPRHLVRRRGQEARLRCSPMKGHSHVYWYRQLPEEGLKFMVYLQKENIIDESGMPKERFSAEFPKEGPSILRIQQVVRGDSAAYFCASSPDRENAFFGQGTRLTVV.

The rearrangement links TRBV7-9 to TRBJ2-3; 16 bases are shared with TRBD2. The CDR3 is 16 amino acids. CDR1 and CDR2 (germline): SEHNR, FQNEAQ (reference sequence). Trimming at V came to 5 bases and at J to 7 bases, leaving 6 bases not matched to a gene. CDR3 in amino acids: CASSPPGLAGGHTQYF. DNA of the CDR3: TGTGCCAGCAGCCCTCCGGGACTAGCGGGGGGGCATACGCAGTATTTT.

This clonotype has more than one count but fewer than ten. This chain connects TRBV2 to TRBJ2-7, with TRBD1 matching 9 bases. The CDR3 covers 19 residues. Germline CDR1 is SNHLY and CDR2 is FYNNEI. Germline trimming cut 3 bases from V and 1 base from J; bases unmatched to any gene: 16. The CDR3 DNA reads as TGTGCCAGCAGTGAGCTCCCGGGACAGGGTAGCCCCCCGTCCTACGAGCAGTACGTC. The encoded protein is CASSELPGQGSPPSYEQYV.

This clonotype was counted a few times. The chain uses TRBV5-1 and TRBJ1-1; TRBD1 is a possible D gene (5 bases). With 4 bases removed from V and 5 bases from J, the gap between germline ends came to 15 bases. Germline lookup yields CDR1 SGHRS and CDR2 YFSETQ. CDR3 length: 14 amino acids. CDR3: CASSAGGGGTEAFF. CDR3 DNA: TGCGCCAGCAGCGCTGGAGGCGGGGGTACTGAAGCTTTCTTT. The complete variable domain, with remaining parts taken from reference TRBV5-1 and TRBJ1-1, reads KAGVTQTPRYLIKTRGQQVTLSCSPISGHRSVSWYQQTPGQGLQFLFEYFSETQRNKGNFPGRFSGRQFSNSRSEMNVSTLELGDSALYLCASSAGGGGTEAFFGQGTRLTVV.

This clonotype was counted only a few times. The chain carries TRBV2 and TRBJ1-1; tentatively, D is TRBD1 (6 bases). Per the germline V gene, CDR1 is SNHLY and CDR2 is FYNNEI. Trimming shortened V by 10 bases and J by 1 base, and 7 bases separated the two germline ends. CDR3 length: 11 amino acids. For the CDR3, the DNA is TGTGCCACAGGGGCGAACACTGAAGCTTTCTTT. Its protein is CATGANTEAFF.

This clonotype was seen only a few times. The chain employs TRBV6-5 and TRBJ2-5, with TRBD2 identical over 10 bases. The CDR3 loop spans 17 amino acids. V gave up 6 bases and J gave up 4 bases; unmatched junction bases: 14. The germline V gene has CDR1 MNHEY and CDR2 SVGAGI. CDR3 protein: CASSTQHGAGGPETQYF. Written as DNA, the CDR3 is TGTGCCAGCAGCACCCAGCACGGAGCGGGGGGGCCAGAGACCCAGTACTTC.

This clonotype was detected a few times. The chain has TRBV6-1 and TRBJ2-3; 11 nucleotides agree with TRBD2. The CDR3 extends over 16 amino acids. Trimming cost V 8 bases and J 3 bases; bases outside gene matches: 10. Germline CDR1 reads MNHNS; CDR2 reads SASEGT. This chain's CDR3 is CASGNVAGGLTDTQYF. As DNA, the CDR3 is TGTGCCAGCGGAAACGTAGCGGGGGGGCTTACAGATACGCAGTATTTT.

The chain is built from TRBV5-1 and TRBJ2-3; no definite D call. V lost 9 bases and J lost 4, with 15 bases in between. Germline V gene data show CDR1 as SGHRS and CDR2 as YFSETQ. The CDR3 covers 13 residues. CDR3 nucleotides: TGCGCCACCGGTGAAGGGAATGCAGATACGCAGTATTTT. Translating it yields CATGEGNADTQYF.

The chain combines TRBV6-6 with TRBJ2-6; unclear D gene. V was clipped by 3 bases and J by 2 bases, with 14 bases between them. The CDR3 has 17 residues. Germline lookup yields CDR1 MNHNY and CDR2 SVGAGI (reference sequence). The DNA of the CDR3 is TGTGCCAGCAGTTATAACCAGGATCCCACTGGGGCCAACGTCCTGACTTTC. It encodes CASSYNQDPTGANVLTF.

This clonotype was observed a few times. The CDR3 coding sequence is TGCAGTGCTAGAGATCTGGGAATGGATCAAGAGACCCAGTACTTC. Its protein product is CSARDLGMDQETQYF. The chain uses TRBV20-1 and TRBJ2-5; no reliable D call. Per germline, CDR1 DFQATT and CDR2 SNEGSKA (reference sequence). V lost 0 bases and J 2 bases, leaving 13 bases between the germline ends. The CDR3 covers 15 residues.

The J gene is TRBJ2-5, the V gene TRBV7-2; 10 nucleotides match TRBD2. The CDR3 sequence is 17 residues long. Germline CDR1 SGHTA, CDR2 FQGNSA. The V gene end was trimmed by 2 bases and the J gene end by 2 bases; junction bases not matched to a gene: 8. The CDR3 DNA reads TGTGCCAGCAGCTTACGACCGGGACTAGCGCGACAAGAGACCCAGTACTTC. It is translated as CASSLRPGLARQETQYF.

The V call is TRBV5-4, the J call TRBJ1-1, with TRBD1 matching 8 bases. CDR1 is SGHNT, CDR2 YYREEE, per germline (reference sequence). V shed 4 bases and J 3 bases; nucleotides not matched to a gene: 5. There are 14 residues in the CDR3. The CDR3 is CASSVPTGDTEAFF. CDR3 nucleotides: TGTGCCAGCAGCGTGCCGACAGGGGACACTGAAGCTTTCTTT. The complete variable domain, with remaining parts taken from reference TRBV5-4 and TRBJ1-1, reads ETGVTQSPTHLIKTRGQQVTLRCSSQSGHNTVSWYQQALGQGPQFIFQYYREEENGRGNFPPRFSGLQFPNYSSELNVNALELDDSALYLCASSVPTGDTEAFFGQGTRLTVV.

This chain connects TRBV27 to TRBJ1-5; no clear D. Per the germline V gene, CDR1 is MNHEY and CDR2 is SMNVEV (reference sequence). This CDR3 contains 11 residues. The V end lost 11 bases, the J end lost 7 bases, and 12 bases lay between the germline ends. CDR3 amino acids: CAGPEDQPQHF. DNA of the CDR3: TGTGCCGGCCCGGAAGACCAGCCCCAGCATTTT.

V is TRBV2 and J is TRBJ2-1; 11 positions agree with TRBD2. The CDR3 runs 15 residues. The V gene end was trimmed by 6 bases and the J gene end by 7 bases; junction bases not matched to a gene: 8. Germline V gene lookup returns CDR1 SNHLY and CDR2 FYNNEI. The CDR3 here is CASRARASGGNEQFF. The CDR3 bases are TGTGCCAGCAGGGCCAGAGCTAGCGGGGGGAATGAGCAGTTCTTC.

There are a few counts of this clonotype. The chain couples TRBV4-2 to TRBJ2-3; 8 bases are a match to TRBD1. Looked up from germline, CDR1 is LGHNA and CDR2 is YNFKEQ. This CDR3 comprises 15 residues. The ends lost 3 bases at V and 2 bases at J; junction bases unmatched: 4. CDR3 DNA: TGTGCCAGCAGCCATCCGGGACAGGTCACAGATACGCAGTATTTT. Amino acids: CASSHPGQVTDTQYF.

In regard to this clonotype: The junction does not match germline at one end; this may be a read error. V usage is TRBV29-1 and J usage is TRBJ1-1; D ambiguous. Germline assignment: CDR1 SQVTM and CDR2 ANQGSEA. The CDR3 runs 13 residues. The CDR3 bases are TGCAGCGTTGCAGACACCCAGAACACTGAATCTTTCTTT. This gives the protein CSVADTQNTESFF. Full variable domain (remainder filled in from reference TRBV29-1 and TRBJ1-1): SAVISQKPSRDICQRGTSLTIQCQVDSQVTMMFWYRQQPGQSLTLIATANQGSEATYESGFVIDKFPISRPNLTFSTLTVSNMSPEDSSIYLCSVADTQNTESFFGQGTRLTVV.